These 24 T cell receptor beta chains share one sample of origin, sequenced in a study of blood T cell repertoires in COVID-19. The assay was immunoSEQ multiplex PCR, and TCRdb's table has in-frame clones only and misses some. The sample records over 600,000 clones, about 87% being singletons. The sequenced material came from peripheral blood. These receptors all come from a woman in her late teens or twenties with acute or convalescent COVID-19.

This chain joins TRBV6-4 and TRBJ2-3; D perhaps matches TRBD1 (6 bases). The germline CDR1 and CDR2 sequences are MRHNA and SNTAGT. V was pared by 2 bases and J by 1 base, with 10 bases between. The CDR3 has 15 amino acids. CDR3 amino acids: CASSDRDIRTDTQYF. CDR3 DNA: TGTGCCAGCAGTGACCGGGACATTCGCACAGATACGCAGTATTTT.

The gene calls are TRBV9 and TRBJ2-7, with 8 bases that match TRBD1. The V gene's germline CDR1 is SGDLS and CDR2 YYNGEE. Trimming took 4 bases from V and 3 from J; bases not matched to a gene: 15. The CDR3 loop spans 17 amino acids. For the CDR3, the DNA is TGTGCCAGCAGCCCAAGACAGGGGATTGAGAAGGACTACGAGCAGTACTTC. This codes for CASSPRQGIEKDYEQYF.

V usage is TRBV4-1 and J usage is TRBJ1-2; 8 bases are shared with TRBD1. This CDR3 is 15 amino acids long. The J segment lost 5 bases and the V segment lost 4 bases, leaving 9 bases of the junction unmatched. CDR1 and CDR2 (germline): MGHRA, YSYEKL. The CDR3 DNA is TGCGCCAGCAGCCCACCGACAGGGGAAGCTTATGGCTACACCTTC. Amino acids: CASSPPTGEAYGYTF.

The genes are TRBV15 and TRBJ1-1; D ambiguous. CDR1 is LNHNV, CDR2 YYDKDF, per germline (reference sequence). The CDR3 is made up of 17 amino acids. V was shortened by 3 bases and J by 7 bases, with 24 bases between the two germline ends. The CDR3 is CATSRAGSRSTQLEAFF. CDR3 bases: TGTGCCACCAGCAGGGCCGGGTCGAGGAGTACCCAACTTGAAGCTTTCTTT.

This clone turned up a few times. The V gene is TRBV10-3, the J gene TRBJ1-1, with a possible D match to TRBD1 (5 bases). This CDR3 is built from 13 residues. Trimming removed 11 bases from V and 0 bases from J, with 13 bases in between. CDR1 is ENHRY and CDR2 is SYGVKD in the germline V gene. For the CDR3, the DNA is TGTGCCGTGGGGGGAAACATGAACACTGAAGCTTTCTTT. This gives the protein CAVGGNMNTEAFF.

This chain uses TRBV5-4 with TRBJ1-2, with 8 bases identical to TRBD1. The germline V gene encodes CDR1 SGHNT and CDR2 YYREEE (reference sequence). The length of the CDR3 is 16 residues. V was pared by 2 bases and J by 2 bases, with 8 bases of the junction left unmatched. The CDR3 protein is CASSFQGANLNYGYTF. As DNA, the CDR3 is TGTGCCAGCAGCTTCCAGGGGGCCAACTTAAACTATGGCTACACCTTC.

J is TRBJ1-4 and V is TRBV6-5, with D tentatively TRBD1 (5 bases). This CDR3 is built from 15 residues. CDR1 is MNHEY and CDR2 is SVGAGI in the germline V gene. V was cut by 5 bases and J by 3 bases, with 13 bases left in between. The CDR3 loop is CASSTTGSPNEKLFF. DNA of the CDR3: TGTGCCAGCAGTACCACAGGCTCTCCTAATGAAAAACTGTTTTTT.

The gene calls are TRBV2 and TRBJ1-1; 7 bases align to TRBD1. The CDR3 runs 14 residues. V was clipped by 7 bases and J by 3 bases; unmatched bases: 8. Germline CDR1 SNHLY, CDR2 FYNNEI. Here the CDR3 reads CASTQTGMYTEAFF. CDR3 bases: TGTGCCAGCACCCAGACAGGGATGTACACTGAAGCTTTCTTT. The whole variable domain, filled in from reference TRBV2 and TRBJ1-1, reads EPEVTQTPSHQVTQMGQEVILRCVPISNHLYFYWYRQILGQKVEFLVSFYNNEISEKSEIFDDQFSVERPDGSNFTLKIRSTKLEDSAMYFCASTQTGMYTEAFFGQGTRLTVV.

In its sample, this clone was seen once. The rearrangement links TRBV5-6 to TRBJ2-2; no clear D. The ends were cut back, 0 bases at V and 4 bases at J, with 7 bases in the middle. The CDR3 is 14 amino acids. From germline, CDR1 is SGHDT and CDR2 YYEEEE. CDR3: CASSLVQTTGELFF. CDR3 DNA: TGTGCCAGCAGCTTGGTACAGACCACCGGGGAGCTGTTTTTT.

V and J are TRBV27 and TRBJ1-3; D remains unclear. The V end was cut by 5 bases, the J end by 1 base, with 18 bases between. Germline V gene sequence: CDR1 MNHEY, CDR2 SMNVEV (reference sequence). The CDR3 contains 17 residues. The CDR3 DNA reads as TGTGCCAGCAGTCCATCCCGGGTCCTACCTTCTGGAAACACCATATATTTT. Amino acids: CASSPSRVLPSGNTIYF.

The CDR3 DNA reads TGTGCCAGCAGACCCCGGGACAGGGGGCTCTATGGCTACACCTTC. Protein sequence: CASRPRDRGLYGYTF. V gene TRBV5-6 combines with J gene TRBJ1-2, with 12 nucleotides matching TRBD1. The CDR3 covers 15 residues. V lost 5 bases, J lost 4 bases, and 6 bases stayed unmatched. Germline CDR1 SGHDT, CDR2 YYEEEE.

The V call is TRBV9, the J call TRBJ2-3, with 7 nucleotides matching TRBD2. Germline V gene data show CDR1 as SGDLS and CDR2 as YYNGEE. V shed 7 bases, J shed 2 bases, and the junction held 10 bases outside the gene matches. This CDR3 has 15 amino acids. As DNA, the CDR3 is TGTGCCAGCTCCCCGTGGGGGGGGAACACAGATACGCAGTATTTT. This encodes CASSPWGGNTDTQYF.

This clone has just a few counts. The CDR3 DNA reads as TGTGCCATCAGTGGCGGCGGCGGACAGGGGGCGGAAGGCTACACCTTC. This gives the protein CAISGGGGQGAEGYTF. The genes are TRBV10-3 and TRBJ1-2; 11 bases are a match to TRBD1. CDR3 length equals 16 residues. The trim removed 4 bases at V and 8 bases at J, leaving 12 bases unmatched. Germline V gene lookup returns CDR1 ENHRY and CDR2 SYGVKD.

This clone was found a few times. The V and J genes are TRBV21-1 and TRBJ1-2; the listed D gene, TRBD1, was not tested against the DNA. TRBV21-1 is flagged as a pseudogene. CDR3 length equals 16 residues. The CDR3 coding sequence is TGTGCCAGCAGCACAACCGGGACAGGGGGCTGCTATGGCTACACCTTC. Amino acids: CASSTTGTGGCYGYTF.

The count of this clone is one. The V call is TRBV19, the J call TRBJ1-1; D not resolved. The germline V gene encodes CDR1 LNHDA and CDR2 SQIVND (reference sequence). Trimming stripped 5 bases from V and 2 bases from J, with 15 bases between. There are 15 residues in the CDR3. CDR3 sequence reads: CASSPQLSTNTEAFF. The CDR3 DNA reads TGTGCCAGTAGTCCCCAGCTTTCGACAAACACTGAAGCTTTCTTT.

This chain connects TRBV5-6 to TRBJ2-2, with TRBD1 matching 9 bases. Germline V gives CDR1 SGHDT, CDR2 YYEEEE. V lost 2 bases, J lost 6 bases, and 8 bases stayed unmatched. The CDR3 is made up of 16 amino acids. The CDR3 is CASSLAGQGLAGELFF. The CDR3 nucleotides read TGTGCCAGCAGCTTAGCGGGACAGGGTTTGGCCGGGGAGCTGTTTTTT.

The chain uses TRBV7-8 and TRBJ1-6; 7 bases fit TRBD1. CDR3 length: 15 residues. Per germline, CDR1 SGHVS and CDR2 FQNEAQ. The trim removed 2 bases at V and 10 bases at J, leaving 8 bases unmatched. CDR3 coding DNA: TGTGCCAGCAGCTTATGGGACAGACTCCTCTCACCCCTCCACTTT. This codes for CASSLWDRLLSPLHF.

The chain uses TRBV4-2 and TRBJ1-5; D is possibly TRBD1 (6 bases). The germline V gene encodes CDR1 LGHNA and CDR2 YNFKEQ. The CDR3 length is 16 residues. V was cut by 4 bases and J by 4 bases, with 17 bases left in between. The CDR3 spells CASSRNVRDTNQPQHF. The CDR3 DNA is TGTGCCAGCAGCCGGAACGTCCGGGACACAAATCAGCCCCAGCATTTT.

This sequence joins TRBV9 and TRBJ2-7, with 8 positions matching TRBD1. With V trimmed by 0 bases and J by 2 bases, 7 bases remained unmatched. Germline V gives CDR1 SGDLS, CDR2 YYNGEE. The CDR3 consists of 16 residues. In DNA form, the CDR3 reads TGTGCCAGCAGCGTAGCACCAGGGGGCTTCACCTACGAGCAGTACTTC. Translating it yields CASSVAPGGFTYEQYF. The whole variable domain, filled in from reference TRBV9 and TRBJ2-7, reads DSGVTQTPKHLITATGQRVTLRCSPRSGDLSVYWYQQSLDQGLQFLIQYYNGEERAKGNILERFSAQQFPDLHSELNLSSLELGDSALYFCASSVAPGGFTYEQYFGPGTRLTVT.

This clone has just one count. The genes are TRBV2 and TRBJ1-1; D possibly corresponds to TRBD1 (5 bases). Trimming pared 10 bases from V and 1 base from J, leaving 19 bases between. Germline V gene sequence: CDR1 SNHLY, CDR2 FYNNEI. The CDR3 has 15 residues. DNA for the CDR3: TGTGCCACTGGGGCCTCTGACACAAGGAACACTGAAGCTTTCTTT. It codes for CATGASDTRNTEAFF.

This chain links TRBV6-5 with TRBJ2-7, with TRBD1 as a possible D gene (5 bases). The CDR3 loop spans 11 amino acids. Germline V gives CDR1 MNHEY, CDR2 SVGAGI. CDR3 region: CAVTGVHEQYF. Here the CDR3 DNA reads TGTGCAGTAACAGGTGTCCACGAGCAGTACTTC.

The V and J genes are TRBV6-5 and TRBJ1-1; D might be TRBD1 (5 bases). The CDR3 has 15 residues. Germline V gene data show CDR1 as MNHEY and CDR2 as SVGAGI. Trimming took 4 bases from V and 4 from J, leaving 16 bases between them. The CDR3 bases are TGTGCCAGCAGTTGGGCCCCCGGGGGTAGCACTGAAGCTTTCTTT. It codes for CASSWAPGGSTEAFF.

The genes are TRBV5-1 and TRBJ2-2; D call uncertain. V was pared by 0 bases and J by 4 bases, with 7 bases between. This CDR3 region has 14 residues. Germline V gene sequence: CDR1 SGHRS, CDR2 YFSETQ. In nucleotides, the CDR3 is TGCGCCAGCAGCTTGGTTCCTCCCACCGGGGAGCTGTTTTTT. It is translated as CASSLVPPTGELFF.

In regard to this clone: Other DNA sequences within the sample encode an identical CDR3. The V gene is TRBV3-1 (or the pseudogene TRBV3-2), the J gene TRBJ2-3; TRBD2 aligns across 7 bases. Trimming at V came to 0 bases and at J to 4 bases, leaving 4 bases not matched to a gene. The germline CDR1 and CDR2 sequences are LGHDT and YNNKEL (reference sequence). This CDR3 is built from 15 residues. CDR3 DNA: TGTGCCAGCAGCCAAGACCCGGGGGGTGCAGATACGCAGTATTTT. Its translation is CASSQDPGGADTQYF.